The TCR beta chain described here comes from a study of human versus mouse CDR3 diversity and MHC coevolution. Study results and caveats: Compared with mice, human CDR3s carried more deletions and insertions on average. The lowest clonal inequality scores came from most of the three human donors. About 1.6 million TCR beta clonotypes were estimated for humans, the largest repertoire.

Remarks on this clone: Its antigen is undetermined.

Germline V gene lookup returns CDR1 MNHEY and CDR2 SMNVEV (reference sequence). This CDR3 has 15 residues. Trimming pared 5 bases from V and 5 bases from J, leaving 18 bases between. Assay: immunoSEQ multiplex PCR; the TCRdb copy retains only in-frame clones and omits some. The sample lists about 60,000 clones; 90% to 95% were seen once. Naive CD4 T cells, CD45RO-negative and CD62L-positive, were flow-sorted from PBMCs. The chain links TRBV27 to TRBJ1-2; D might be TRBD1 (5 bases). Sequenced: naive CD4+ T cells from blood. The sample's subset: CD45RO-negative CD62L-positive naive CD4 T cells. The sequence was collected from a person in their sixties or seventies in good health. CDR3 in DNA: TGTGCCAGCAGTGACTCGGGAGGGGTGGTTTATGGCTACACCTTC. As protein: CASSDSGGVVYGYTF.